The 22 T cell receptor beta chains presented below share a single source sample, sequenced in a study of blood T cell repertoires in COVID-19 (dated by TCRdb to about 2020). Receptor amplification or capture employed the immunoSEQ multiplex PCR assay. TCRdb limited this immuneACCESS table to in-frame rearrangements with V and J called. A share of clones is missing; checked studies link under half to unresolved V genes, and the rest is unexplained. Present in this sample are tens of thousands of clones, around 83% of which were seen just once. The ten top clones hold over 4.5% of the sample. The sample taken for sequencing was peripheral blood. These receptors were taken from a man aged 45-65 years with active COVID-19.

The V and J genes are TRBV18 and TRBJ1-4; no clear D. V lost 3 bases and J lost 7, with 12 bases in between. Germline V gene sequence: CDR1 KGHSH, CDR2 LQKENI. CDR3 length: 14 residues. DNA for the CDR3: TGTGCCAGCTCACCGGGCTGGAAAATTGAAAAACTGTTTTTT. Translation gives CASSPGWKIEKLFF.

The rearrangement links TRBV3-1 (or the pseudogene TRBV3-2) to TRBJ2-1; 7 nucleotides align to TRBD2. The CDR3 sequence is 14 residues long. Germline loops: CDR1 LGHDT, CDR2 YNNKEL (reference sequence). Trimming at V came to 8 bases and at J to 9 bases, leaving 13 bases not matched to a gene. The CDR3 DNA is TGTGCCAGCGGGGTAGTGGCTAGCGGCGGTGAGCAGTTCTTC. Translated, it gives CASGVVASGGEQFF.

The CDR3 here is CASSSPGLRLGKNIQYF. The CDR3, as DNA: TGTGCCAGCAGTTCCCCTGGGCTTAGGCTGGGCAAAAACATTCAGTACTTC. The V call is TRBV27, the J call TRBJ2-4; no clear D. This CDR3 contains 17 residues. Germline assignment: CDR1 MNHEY and CDR2 SMNVEV (reference sequence). Trimming shortened V by 4 bases and J by 3 bases, and 19 bases separated the two germline ends.

This clone was seen only once. This chain connects TRBV3-1 (or the pseudogene TRBV3-2) to TRBJ2-1, with 8 bases matching TRBD2. Germline CDR1 LGHDT, CDR2 YNNKEL (reference sequence). CDR3 length: 16 residues. Unmatched junction bases numbered 6, after V lost 3 bases and J lost 2 bases. The CDR3 loop reads CASSQAGTSAYNEQFF. For the CDR3, the DNA is TGTGCCAGCAGCCAGGCAGGGACTAGTGCCTACAATGAGCAGTTCTTC.

The chain employs TRBV7-9 and TRBJ1-2; TRBD1 is a possible D gene (6 bases). CDR3 length equals 12 residues. Germline V CDR1 and CDR2: SEHNR, FQNEAQ (reference sequence). Trimming pared 5 bases from V and 7 bases from J, leaving 11 bases between. CDR3 region: CASSPQGPGYTF. The CDR3 nucleotides read TGTGCCAGCAGCCCACAGGGTCCTGGCTACACCTTC.

CDR3 region: CASSDGDRETGEQFF. The CDR3 bases are TGTGCCAGCAGCGACGGGGACAGGGAGACCGGTGAGCAGTTCTTC. The chain joins TRBV6-2 or TRBV6-3 to TRBJ2-1, with TRBD1 matching 9 bases. Germline values: CDR1 MNHEY, CDR2 SVGEGT. This CDR3 is built from 15 residues. V was clipped by 6 bases and J by 9 bases; unmatched bases: 12.

This chain uses TRBV27 with TRBJ1-4, with TRBD1 as a possible D gene (6 bases). The CDR3 sequence is 13 residues long. Trimming took off 2 bases at V and 7 bases at J, with 8 bases between the two ends. Germline V gene lookup returns CDR1 MNHEY and CDR2 SMNVEV (reference sequence). The DNA of the CDR3 is TGTGCCAGCAGTTTACTGGGGGCTGAAAAACTGTTTTTT. It encodes CASSLLGAEKLFF.

The CDR3 nucleotides read TGCGCCAGCAGCTTGGACGGGGTTGGGATGCCAAAACTGTTTTTT. It is translated as CASSLDGVGMPKLFF. The rearrangement uses TRBV5-1 and TRBJ1-4; D unresolved. From germline, CDR1 is SGHRS and CDR2 YFSETQ. Trimming stripped 0 bases from V and 10 bases from J, with 16 bases between. This CDR3 is 15 amino acids long.

This chain links TRBV5-1 with TRBJ2-3, with 9 positions matching TRBD2. Germline V CDR1 and CDR2: SGHRS, YFSETQ. Germline trimming cut 0 bases from V and 4 bases from J; bases unmatched to any gene: 12. CDR3 size: 18 residues. The CDR3, as DNA: TGCGCCAGCAGCTTGGGCCCCTCTGGCGGGGGGGCCGCAGATACGCAGTATTTT. Its translation: CASSLGPSGGGAADTQYF.

The chain is built from TRBV11-3 and TRBJ1-5; D is possibly TRBD1 (6 bases). The CDR3 has 18 amino acids. V gave up 2 bases and J gave up 0 bases, with 17 bases separating them. Per germline, CDR1 SGHNT and CDR2 YENEEA. CDR3 in amino acids: CASSLFPAGVRSNQPQHF. For the CDR3, the DNA is TGTGCCAGCAGCTTATTCCCGGCAGGGGTGCGTAGCAATCAGCCCCAGCATTTT.

The chain is built from TRBV23-1 and TRBJ2-2; D is uncertain. TRBV23-1 is an open reading frame whose function is uncertain. Trimming cost V 2 bases and J 5 bases, with 3 bases left between them. This CDR3 is 12 amino acids long. CDR3 bases: TGCGCCAGCAGTCAACTTACCGGGGAGCTGTTTTTT. Its translation is CASSQLTGELFF.

This chain connects TRBV5-5 to TRBJ2-7; the match to TRBD1 covers 9 bases. The CDR3 is 15 residues long. V shed 0 bases, J shed 5 bases, and the junction held 6 bases outside the gene matches. Germline CDR1 SGHKS, CDR2 YYEKEE (reference sequence). DNA of the CDR3: TGTGCCAGCAGCTTGGGACAGGGGGAGGTAGACGAGCAGTACTTC. Translation: CASSLGQGEVDEQYF.

DNA for the CDR3: TGTGCCACCAAAGAGGGAGTAGGGACTGAAGCTTTCTTT. Residues: CATKEGVGTEAFF. The chain recombines TRBV24-1 with TRBJ1-1; D is uncertain. The germline V gene has CDR1 KGHDR and CDR2 SFDVKD. This CDR3 comprises 13 residues. Trimming took 8 bases from V and 5 from J, leaving 14 bases between them.

J is TRBJ1-2 and V is TRBV9, with D possibly being TRBD1 (6 bases). CDR1 and CDR2 from the germline V gene are SGDLS and YYNGEE. CDR3 length: 14 residues. V was clipped by 4 bases and J by 2 bases, with 12 bases between them. The CDR3 nucleotides are TGTGCCAGCAGCCCCTCTGGACAGAACTATGGCTACACCTTC. Translating gives CASSPSGQNYGYTF.

The chain combines TRBV2 with TRBJ2-6; no firm D call. There are 15 residues in the CDR3. Germline CDR1 is SNHLY and CDR2 is FYNNEI. Trimming cost V 8 bases and J 0 bases, with 11 bases left between them. The CDR3 here is CASSSPGSGANVLTF. The CDR3 DNA reads as TGTGCCAGCTCTTCCCCCGGCTCTGGGGCCAACGTCCTGACTTTC.

The chain carries TRBV6-5 and TRBJ2-1; 7 nucleotides align to TRBD2. The J segment lost 8 bases and the V segment lost 2 bases, leaving 9 bases of the junction unmatched. The CDR3 totals 15 residues. Germline V gene lookup returns CDR1 MNHEY and CDR2 SVGAGI. CDR3 sequence: CASSYGWEGPDEQFF. The DNA for the CDR3 is TGTGCCAGCAGTTACGGGTGGGAGGGCCCGGATGAGCAGTTCTTC.

This clone was detected only once. The V call is TRBV6-6, the J call TRBJ2-3; maybe TRBD2 (5 bases). The germline CDR1 and CDR2 sequences are MNHNY and SVGAGI (reference sequence). V lost 0 bases and J lost 0, with 7 bases in between. The CDR3 extends over 15 amino acids. In DNA, the CDR3 is TGTGCCAGCAGTTACTCCGGGATAAGCACAGATACGCAGTATTTT. It specifies CASSYSGISTDTQYF.

This chain links TRBV6-6 with TRBJ1-2, with D perhaps matching TRBD1 (6 bases). The V gene's germline CDR1 is MNHNY and CDR2 SVGAGI (reference sequence). CDR3 size: 14 residues. V dropped 6 bases and J dropped 3 bases, with 14 bases sitting between them. In nucleotides, the CDR3 is TGTGCCAGCAGCAGAAACAGGGTTTACTATGGCTACACCTTC. Its translation: CASSRNRVYYGYTF.

The chain joins TRBV18 to TRBJ1-1, with D maybe TRBD1 (5 bases). Germline CDR1 and CDR2: KGHSH and LQKENI. V lost 3 bases and J 0 bases, leaving 11 bases between the germline ends. This CDR3 region has 15 residues. The CDR3, as DNA: TGTGCCAGCTCACCGGGGCTAGGGCTGAACACTGAAGCTTTCTTT. It specifies CASSPGLGLNTEAFF.

The V and J genes are TRBV30 and TRBJ2-3; 9 nucleotides match TRBD2. The length of the CDR3 is 16 residues. Germline V gene lookup returns CDR1 GTSNPN and CDR2 SVGIG (reference sequence). The DNA for the CDR3 is TGTGGGTTGAGTGGTGGGACTAGCAGAAACACAGATACGCAGTATTTT. It specifies CGLSGGTSRNTDTQYF. The variable domain in full, completed from reference TRBV30 and TRBJ2-3, reads SQTIHQWPATLVQPVGSPLSLECTVEGTSNPNLYWYRQAAGRGLQLLFYSVGIGQISSEVPQNLSASRPQDRQFILSSKKLLLSDSGFYLCGLSGGTSRNTDTQYFGPGTRLTVL.

The V gene is TRBV7-2, the J gene TRBJ1-1, with D perhaps matching TRBD1 (6 bases). The germline gives CDR1 SGHTA, CDR2 FQGNSA. Trimming removed 1 base from V and 2 bases from J, with 8 bases in between. This CDR3 has 14 amino acids. The CDR3: CASSLDRENTEAFF. Written as DNA, the CDR3 is TGTGCCAGCAGCTTAGACAGGGAAAACACTGAAGCTTTCTTT.

This clone was seen a handful of times. The chain uses TRBV18 and TRBJ2-1; no firm D call. The CDR3 has 12 residues. V lost 5 bases, J lost 10 bases, and 12 bases lay in between. Germline CDR1 is KGHSH and CDR2 is LQKENI. CDR3: CASSREEEEQFF. The CDR3 coding sequence is TGTGCCAGCTCAAGAGAGGAAGAGGAGCAGTTCTTC.